A selection of T cell receptor beta chains follows, all from one sample in a study of Ad26.COV2.S vaccination and SARS-CoV-2 variants. Sequencing used immunoSEQ multiplex PCR; TCRdb keeps in-frame clones, though not all of them. The table includes approximately 480,000 clones, approximately 90% detected once. The sample was peripheral blood, taken in a trial of Ad26.COV2.S vaccine versus placebo. These TCRs come from a person between 18 and 60 years old who received the Ad26.COV2.S COVID-19 vaccine or a placebo. Both conserved end residues are part of each CDR3. A D gene is named only where the DNA matches it firmly. Expanded clones are given a class, and other clones once, few, many or no size at all.

D gene,J gene,V gene,clone size,CDR3 DNA,CDR3 protein
-,TRBJ2-7,TRBV6-4,-,TGTGCCAGTCCAGCGAGCGGGCGGAATGAAGACTACGAGCAGTACTTC,CASPASGRNEDYEQYF
-,TRBJ2-5,TRBV9,-,TGTGCCAGCAGCGTAGGAAGGGGAGAGACCCAGTACTTC,CASSVGRGETQYF
-,TRBJ1-4,TRBV28,-,TGTGCCAGCAGTTTCCGTCAGATCACTAATGAAAAACTGTTTTTT,CASSFRQITNEKLFF
TRBD1,TRBJ1-2,TRBV19,-,TGTGCCAGTAGTCCCGGGACAGGGTCGGGAGATGGCTACACCTTC,CASSPGTGSGDGYTF
-,TRBJ1-6,TRBV3-1/TRBV3-2,-,TGTGCCAGCAGCCTGGGGGCCGCCTATAATTCACCCCTCCACTTT,CASSLGAAYNSPLHF
-,TRBJ1-4,TRBV4-2,-,TGTGCCAGCAGCCAAGATAGGAAGGAAAATGAAAAACTGTTTTTT,CASSQDRKENEKLFF
-,TRBJ1-3,TRBV4-2,once,TGTGCCAGCAGCGACAGGTTCGCTGGAAACACCATATATTTT,CASSDRFAGNTIYF
-,TRBJ1-2,TRBV6-5,-,TGTGCCAGCAGATCCCCGACAAGCCCCTACACCTTC,CASRSPTSPYTF
-,TRBJ2-3,TRBV5-1,-,TGCGCCAGCAGCTTGGTCACGCAGGGTCCCCGTATCTACACAGATACGCAGTATTTT,CASSLVTQGPRIYTDTQYF
-,TRBJ1-1,TRBV10-3,-,TGTGCCATCAGTGCCGGATGGGGCGTGGGGACGTACACTGAAGCTTTCTTT,CAISAGWGVGTYTEAFF
TRBD2,TRBJ2-3,TRBV29-1,once,TGCAGCGCCAGAGAGACTAGCGCGAGGGCAGATACGCAGTATTTT,CSARETSARADTQYF
-,TRBJ1-6,TRBV27,-,TGTGCCAGCAGTTTTCGGGCACCTTATAATTCACCCCTCCACTTT,CASSFRAPYNSPLHF
-,TRBJ1-2,TRBV6-2/TRBV6-3,-,TGTGCCAGCAGTTACTCGACGGTCCACTATGGCTACACCTTC,CASSYSTVHYGYTF
-,TRBJ2-6,TRBV7-2,-,TGTGCCAGCAGGCCCTCTGGGGCCAACGTCCTGACTTTC,CASRPSGANVLTF
-,TRBJ2-2,TRBV19,-,TGTGCCAGTAGCCCCAATGGGCAGCGCACCGGGGAGCTGTTTTTT,CASSPNGQRTGELFF
-,TRBJ2-5,TRBV7-7,-,TGTGCTAGCAGCTTATCAGGCCTCGGGGTTGAGACCCAGTACTTC,CASSLSGLGVETQYF
TRBD1,TRBJ1-1,TRBV7-9,-,TGTGCCAGCAGCAACAGGGGGCGCAGAGAAGCTTTCTTT,CASSNRGRREAFF
-,TRBJ2-2,TRBV30,-,TGTGCCTGGAGGGGTCGGGGGTCGAGCACCGGGGAGCTGTTTTTT,CAWRGRGSSTGELFF
TRBD2,TRBJ2-7,TRBV10-3,-,TGTGCATCGCAAGCGGGGGACACTGCCTCCTACGAGCAGTACTTC,CASQAGDTASYEQYF
-,TRBJ2-3,TRBV5-1,-,TGCGCCAGCAGCTATGGGGGTGGGTCAGATACGCAGTATTTT,CASSYGGGSDTQYF
-,TRBJ2-1,TRBV11-2,-,TGTGCCAGCAGCACACAGGTCCCATCACACAATGAGCAGTTCTTC,CASSTQVPSHNEQFF
-,TRBJ1-4,TRBV5-6,-,TGTGCCAGCAGCTTCGGAATCCGGGCAACTAATGAAAAACTGTTTTTT,CASSFGIRATNEKLFF
TRBD2,TRBJ2-3,TRBV19,many,TGTGCCAGTCCCCCGACTAGCGGGAGGATCACAGATACGCAGTATTTT,CASPPTSGRITDTQYF
-,TRBJ2-7,TRBV19,-,TGTGCCACAAGCTCGGGGATGGAGACCTACGAGCAGTACTTC,CATSSGMETYEQYF
-,TRBJ1-6,TRBV21-1,-,TGTGCCAGCAGCAAAGAGGAGGGCCGAATTAGCTCCTATAATTCACCCCTCCACTTT,CASSKEEGRISSYNSPLHF
-,TRBJ2-3,TRBV14,-,TGTGCCAGCAGCCAAGTACCTCATGGCACAGATACGCAGTATTTT,CASSQVPHGTDTQYF
TRBD1,TRBJ1-4,TRBV9,-,TGTGCCAGCAGCCTAAGGGGGGGACAGGAGGATGAAAAACTGTTTTTT,CASSLRGGQEDEKLFF
TRBD1,TRBJ2-5,TRBV7-2,-,TGTGCCAGCAGCTTAGTTAGCAGGGGGCCACAAGAGACCCAGTACTTC,CASSLVSRGPQETQYF
TRBD1,TRBJ2-1,TRBV5-4,few,TGTGCCAGCAGCCTCGGACAGGGTATAAGCAATGAGCAGTTCTTC,CASSLGQGISNEQFF
TRBD2,TRBJ2-7,TRBV4-2,-,TGTGCCAGCAGCCCCCTCACGGCGGGAGGCGAGCAGTACTTC,CASSPLTAGGEQYF
TRBD1,TRBJ1-1,TRBV5-1,-,TGCGCCAGCAGGGGACAGGGCCGGATCACTGAAGCTTTCTTT,CASRGQGRITEAFF
-,TRBJ1-6,TRBV28,-,TGTGCCAGCAGTTTAGTTAAACAGGGTCTCTATAATTCACCCCTCCACTTT,CASSLVKQGLYNSPLHF
TRBD2,TRBJ2-7,TRBV4-3,-,TGCGCCAGCAGCCAAGGACTAGCGGACCGCTACGAGCAGTACTTC,CASSQGLADRYEQYF
-,TRBJ1-4,TRBV27,-,TGTGCCAGCAGTTCGGGCCTAAACAATGAAAAACTGTTTTTT,CASSSGLNNEKLFF
-,TRBJ1-3,TRBV7-2,-,TGTGCCAGCAGCTCACCCGCACCGGGACGCCATCGCTCCATATATTTT,CASSSPAPGRHRSIYF
-,TRBJ2-2,TRBV6-2/TRBV6-3,-,TGTGCCAGCAGTCACGGCCCTTTTGACACCGGGGAGCTGTTTTTT,CASSHGPFDTGELFF
-,TRBJ2-7,TRBV15,-,TGTGCCACCAGCCCTGGGCTAGAAGAAGGCTACGAGCAGTACTTC,CATSPGLEEGYEQYF
-,TRBJ1-4,TRBV25-1,-,TGTGCCAGCAGTGAATCAATCCGGTCCGGTCGGGAAGAACTGTTTTTT,CASSESIRSGREELFF
-,TRBJ1-4,TRBV6-4,-,TGTGCCAGCGAAATCCGGGCCGCCCAGAATGAAAAACTGTTTTTT,CASEIRAAQNEKLFF
TRBD2,TRBJ2-7,TRBV28,-,TGTGCCAGCAGTACCCCGACTAGCGGGGTGTACGAGCAGTACTTC,CASSTPTSGVYEQYF
-,TRBJ1-1,TRBV10-1,-,TGCGCCACCCGACTCGGCCCGGTTCGTACTGAAGCTTTCTTT,CATRLGPVRTEAFF
-,TRBJ1-4,TRBV11-2,once,TGTGCCAGCAGCTTACTCCAGGGGAGCACTAATGAAAAACTGTTTTTT,CASSLLQGSTNEKLFF
TRBD1,TRBJ1-5,TRBV30,-,TGTGCCTGGGGACAGGGGGGCAATCAGCCCCAGCATTTT,CAWGQGGNQPQHF
-,TRBJ2-3,TRBV5-1,-,TGCGCCAGCACCCTCCACGGGGGATCAGATACGCAGTATTTT,CASTLHGGSDTQYF
-,TRBJ2-7,TRBV5-1,-,TGCGCCAGCAGCCCGAGGACAGCCTCCTACGAGCAGTACTTC,CASSPRTASYEQYF
-,TRBJ2-1,TRBV11-3,-,TGTGCCAGCAGCTCTCTTGGGTATGAGCAGTTCTTC,CASSSLGYEQFF
-,TRBJ2-7,TRBV7-2,-,TGTGCCAGCCGGGTCGGGACCCACTCCTACGAGCAGTACTTC,CASRVGTHSYEQYF
-,TRBJ2-7,TRBV11-2,-,TGTGCCAGCAGCCTCGGGACTTCCAACTACGAGCAGTACTTC,CASSLGTSNYEQYF
-,TRBJ1-1,TRBV10-3,-,TGTGCCATCGCGCGCGACTCCCCCGGCACTGAAGCTTTCTTT,CAIARDSPGTEAFF
TRBD1,TRBJ1-1,TRBV5-1,-,TGCGCCAGCAGCCCCGGGACAGTTGTTTCTTTCTTT,CASSPGTVVSFF
-,TRBJ1-2,TRBV19,-,TGTGCCAGTAGCCAAGCTGTCTGGGGGTTAGCTAACTATGGCTACACCTTC,CASSQAVWGLANYGYTF
-,TRBJ1-2,TRBV6-1,-,TGTGCCAGCAGTGAGTCCCCGAGAGGCTACACCTTC,CASSESPRGYTF
TRBD1,TRBJ1-2,TRBV27,-,TGTGCCAGCAGTCCGAGGGACAGGGGATGGGGCTACACCTTC,CASSPRDRGWGYTF
-,TRBJ1-2,TRBV6-5,-,TGTGCCAGCAGCTTTTCAGAACTATATGGCTACACCTTC,CASSFSELYGYTF